Shown below are 28 T cell receptor beta chains from a single sample sequenced in a study of blood T cell repertoires in COVID-19. Produced via immunoSEQ multiplex PCR; TCRdb's table is partial and in-frame only. The sample holds roughly 280,000 clones, roughly 87% seen once. The sequenced sample was peripheral blood. The receptors here all came from a woman aged 50 to 60 who had recovered from COVID-19.

The chain employs TRBV7-8 and TRBJ1-2, with a weak D call TRBD1 (6 bases). Germline assignment: CDR1 SGHVS and CDR2 FQNEAQ. The V end lost 3 bases, the J end lost 4 bases, and 15 bases lay between the germline ends. The CDR3 sequence is 15 residues long. The CDR3 DNA follows: TGTGCCAGCAGCTTTCCCGACAGGAACGGCTATGGCTACACCTTC. Translation: CASSFPDRNGYGYTF.

This chain uses TRBV5-1 with TRBJ2-5; 11 nucleotides agree with TRBD1. The CDR3 is made up of 16 amino acids. CDR1 is SGHRS, CDR2 YFSETQ, per germline. J gave up 4 bases and V 3 bases, and 8 bases lay outside the gene matches. In DNA, the CDR3 is TGCGCCAGCAGCTCCACCGGACAGGGGGCGGGAGAGACCCAGTACTTC. It translates to CASSSTGQGAGETQYF.

The V gene is TRBV9, the J gene TRBJ2-7, with D possibly TRBD1 on 6 matching bases. The CDR3 totals 14 residues. The V end lost 0 bases, the J end lost 2 bases, and 9 bases lay between the germline ends. The germline CDR1 and CDR2 sequences are SGDLS and YYNGEE. The CDR3 protein is CASSVGAGAYEQYF. CDR3 coding DNA: TGTGCCAGCAGCGTAGGGGCAGGGGCCTACGAGCAGTACTTC.

The V gene is TRBV11-3, the J gene TRBJ1-2; 9 bases map to TRBD1. Per germline, CDR1 SGHNT and CDR2 YENEEA. After removal of 7 bases from V and 3 bases from J, the junction contained 18 bases not matched to a gene. The CDR3 contains 18 residues. Here the CDR3 reads CASILRPQYRGRDYGYTF. CDR3 nucleotide sequence: TGTGCCAGCATACTGCGCCCTCAATACAGGGGGCGAGACTATGGCTACACCTTC.

A word on this clone: The same CDR3 is also encoded by other DNA sequences in this sample. The J gene is TRBJ2-7, the V gene TRBV5-1; D unresolved. The V end was cut by 4 bases, the J end by 4 bases, with 6 bases between. There are 11 residues in the CDR3. CDR1 is SGHRS and CDR2 is YFSETQ in the germline V gene. The CDR3 nucleotides are TGCGCCAGCAGCCTTGAGTACGAGCAGTACTTC. Encoded protein: CASSLEYEQYF.

This CDR3 reads CASSQGQPSGNTIYF. CDR3 DNA: TGCGCCAGCAGCCAGGGACAGCCATCTGGAAACACCATATATTTT. The chain combines TRBV4-3 with TRBJ1-3, with 7 bases lining up with TRBD1. CDR1 is LGHNA, CDR2 YSLEER, per germline. The CDR3 has 15 amino acids. V lost 3 bases, J lost 1 base, and 3 bases stayed unmatched.

This clone was seen only a few times. This chain joins TRBV6-4 and TRBJ2-3; 14 bases match TRBD2. The CDR3 consists of 17 residues. Germline V lookup: CDR1 MRHNA, CDR2 SNTAGT. The V and J ends lost 0 bases and 4 bases, in that order; junction bases with no gene match: 3. CDR3 in DNA: TGTGCCAGCAGTGACTCCGGGACTAGCGGGGGCGCAGATACGCAGTATTTT. It yields the protein CASSDSGTSGGADTQYF.

The chain carries TRBV9 and TRBJ1-3; TRBD1 aligns across 7 bases. The CDR3 has 15 amino acids. The germline V gene has CDR1 SGDLS and CDR2 YYNGEE. J lost 3 bases, V lost 0 bases, and 3 bases had no gene match. For the CDR3, the DNA is TGTGCCAGCAGCGTAGGAGGACAGGTTGGAAACACCATATATTTT. It translates to CASSVGGQVGNTIYF.

The V gene is TRBV6-5, the J gene TRBJ1-3, with 9 bases aligning to TRBD1. The V and J ends lost 6 bases and 0 bases, in that order; junction bases with no gene match: 3. CDR1 and CDR2 from the germline V gene are MNHEY and SVGAGI. This CDR3 is 15 amino acids long. CDR3 sequence (DNA): TGTGCCAGCAGCGGACAGGGGCTCTCTGGAAACACCATATATTTT. Translating gives CASSGQGLSGNTIYF.

J is TRBJ1-2 and V is TRBV14, with 7 bases lining up with TRBD1. Unmatched junction bases numbered 5, after V lost 3 bases and J lost 4 bases. This CDR3 has 14 amino acids. The germline V gene has CDR1 SGHDN and CDR2 FVKESK. This chain's CDR3 is CASSHSGTAYGYTF. CDR3 DNA sequence: TGTGCCAGCAGCCACTCCGGGACAGCCTATGGCTACACCTTC.

The CDR3 sequence: CASSLIAGGDTQYF. In nucleotides, the CDR3 is TGTGCCAGCAGTTTGATAGCGGGGGGGGATACGCAGTATTTT. The chain uses TRBV2 and TRBJ2-3; TRBD2 agrees at 11 bases. This CDR3 contains 14 residues. V lost 5 bases and J lost 6; bases outside the gene matches: 4. Germline V lookup: CDR1 SNHLY, CDR2 FYNNEI.

This chain connects TRBV27 to TRBJ1-4, with TRBD1 matching 9 bases. The CDR3 is 16 residues long. Germline values: CDR1 MNHEY, CDR2 SMNVEV (reference sequence). V dropped 2 bases and J dropped 8; count of bases not matched to a gene: 9. CDR3 nucleotides: TGTGCCAGCAGTTTACAAAGGACAGGGGCGCGAGAAAAACTGTTTTTT. Encoded protein: CASSLQRTGAREKLFF.

This clone occurred once. This rearrangement joins TRBV28 to TRBJ1-3; maybe TRBD1 (5 bases). Germline lookup yields CDR1 MDHEN and CDR2 SYDVKM. The CDR3 is 16 residues long. Between the trimmed V and J ends, which lost 7 bases and 1 base, there was a span of 17 bases. The CDR3 DNA reads as TGTGCCAGCACCAACCACCAAGGGGTATCTGGAAACACCATATATTTT. Translated, it gives CASTNHQGVSGNTIYF.

The chain combines TRBV5-1 with TRBJ2-4; 7 bases are shared with TRBD1. The CDR3 is 15 amino acids. With V trimmed by 2 bases and J by 3 bases, 5 bases remained unmatched. From germline, CDR1 is SGHRS and CDR2 YFSETQ. As DNA, the CDR3 is TGCGCCAGCAGCTTAGGGGGCTCGGACAAAAACATTCAGTACTTC. It codes for CASSLGGSDKNIQYF.

The table lists this clone with a count of one. The J gene is TRBJ2-4, the V gene TRBV7-2; D is ambiguous. CDR1 is SGHTA and CDR2 is FQGNSA in the germline V gene. This CDR3 has 13 amino acids. Trimming left V 0 bases short and J 5 bases short, with 5 bases between. The CDR3 DNA follows: TGTGCCAGCAGCTTAGCTCCCGAAAACATTCAGTACTTC. It translates to CASSLAPENIQYF.

This chain links TRBV9 with TRBJ1-2, with D possibly matching TRBD1 (6 bases). The ends were cut back, 2 bases at V and 0 bases at J, with 8 bases in the middle. The CDR3 is made up of 14 amino acids. CDR1 SGDLS and CDR2 YYNGEE come from the germline V gene. The CDR3 sequence is CASSVGTTNYGYTF. The CDR3 bases are TGTGCCAGCAGCGTCGGGACAACTAACTATGGCTACACCTTC. The full variable domain, its missing parts supplied by reference TRBV9 and TRBJ1-2, is DSGVTQTPKHLITATGQRVTLRCSPRSGDLSVYWYQQSLDQGLQFLIQYYNGEERAKGNILERFSAQQFPDLHSELNLSSLELGDSALYFCASSVGTTNYGYTFGSGTRLTVV.

V usage is TRBV9 and J usage is TRBJ1-2, with TRBD1 as a possible D gene (6 bases). The germline CDR1 and CDR2 sequences are SGDLS and YYNGEE. The V end was cut by 0 bases, the J end by 2 bases, with 14 bases between. The CDR3 is 16 amino acids. This chain's CDR3 is CASSVATQGLNYGYTF. The CDR3 bases are TGTGCCAGCAGCGTAGCTACACAGGGCCTAAACTATGGCTACACCTTC.

The chain carries TRBV6-6 and TRBJ1-5; possible D gene TRBD1, 6 bases. V was cut by 6 bases and J by 7 bases, with 19 bases left in between. Germline CDR1 reads MNHNY; CDR2 reads SVGAGI (reference sequence). The CDR3 sequence is 15 residues long. The CDR3 sequence is CASSQPTGLKQPQHF. CDR3 sequence (DNA): TGTGCCAGCAGCCAACCAACAGGGCTCAAACAGCCCCAGCATTTT.

The V gene is TRBV5-6, the J gene TRBJ1-2, with 7 bases lining up with TRBD1. The J segment lost 4 bases and the V segment lost 5 bases, leaving 8 bases of the junction unmatched. CDR3 length: 14 amino acids. Germline CDR1 and CDR2: SGHDT and YYEEEE. The CDR3 DNA sequence: TGTGCCAGCAGTCTACAGGGGAATCTCTATGGCTACACCTTC. Residues: CASSLQGNLYGYTF.

This sequence joins TRBV7-8 and TRBJ2-1; D ambiguous. CDR1 and CDR2 (germline): SGHVS, FQNEAQ. V lost 2 bases and J 4 bases, leaving 15 bases between the germline ends. The CDR3 is 16 amino acids. Here the CDR3 DNA reads TGTGCCAGCAGCTTAATCTCTGGCGGCCAGTACAATGAGCAGTTCTTC. Translating it yields CASSLISGGQYNEQFF.

The chain employs TRBV20-1 and TRBJ1-1, with TRBD1 matching 7 bases. With V trimmed by 3 bases and J by 5 bases, 9 bases remained unmatched. Germline CDR1 and CDR2: DFQATT and SNEGSKA (reference sequence). The CDR3 runs to 14 residues. CDR3 residues: CSASAGGGWTEAFF. The DNA of the CDR3 is TGCAGTGCTAGTGCAGGGGGAGGATGGACTGAAGCTTTCTTT.

V usage is TRBV5-5 and J usage is TRBJ2-7, with TRBD2 as a possible D gene (6 bases). The V end was cut by 4 bases, the J end by 0 bases, with 11 bases between. The CDR3 extends over 14 amino acids. Per the germline V gene, CDR1 is SGHKS and CDR2 is YYEKEE (reference sequence). The CDR3 nucleotides are TGTGCCAGCAGCGGGGGACTGAGCTCCTACGAGCAGTACTTC. Translating gives CASSGGLSSYEQYF. Full variable domain (rest looked up from reference TRBV5-5 and TRBJ2-7): DAGVTQSPTHLIKTRGQQVTLRCSPISGHKSVSWYQQVLGQGPQFIFQYYEKEERGRGNFPDRFSARQFPNYSSELNVNALLLGDSALYLCASSGGLSSYEQYFGPGTRLTVT.

V and J are TRBV4-2 and TRBJ2-3, with a weak D call TRBD2 (5 bases). With 2 bases removed from V and 1 base from J, the gap between germline ends came to 13 bases. Germline V lookup: CDR1 LGHNA, CDR2 YNFKEQ. This CDR3 is built from 16 residues. DNA of the CDR3: TGTGCCAGCAGCCAACCGGGATTCCGGGGCACAGATACGCAGTATTTT. Translating gives CASSQPGFRGTDTQYF.

The genes are TRBV15 and TRBJ2-6, with D possibly being TRBD1 (6 bases). CDR1 is LNHNV and CDR2 is YYDKDF in the germline V gene (reference sequence). The CDR3 sequence is 17 residues long. Trimming removed 3 bases from V and 0 bases from J, with 12 bases in between. This CDR3 is CATSSPRGYSGANVLTF. The CDR3 DNA sequence: TGTGCCACCAGCAGTCCCAGGGGCTACTCTGGGGCCAACGTCCTGACTTTC.

The chain carries TRBV6-6 and TRBJ2-2; D may be TRBD1 (5 bases). Trimming left V 6 bases short and J 1 base short, with 12 bases between. Germline values: CDR1 MNHNY, CDR2 SVGAGI (reference sequence). This CDR3 comprises 15 residues. The CDR3 region is CASRPDTRNTGELFF. In nucleotides, the CDR3 is TGTGCCAGCAGACCGGACACCCGGAACACCGGGGAGCTGTTTTTT.

The chain is built from TRBV11-2 and TRBJ2-7; possible D gene TRBD1, 7 bases. The germline V and J ends were trimmed by 5 bases and 4 bases, with 15 bases remaining between them. Germline loops: CDR1 SGHAT, CDR2 FQNNGV. This CDR3 region has 14 residues. The CDR3: CASSPRRGPYEQYF. For the CDR3, the DNA is TGTGCCAGCAGCCCCCGGAGGGGGCCATACGAGCAGTACTTC.

This clone was seen repeatedly, ten times or more. Other DNA sequences in the sample encode the same CDR3. V gene TRBV5-4 combines with J gene TRBJ2-7, with a weak D call TRBD1 (5 bases). The CDR3 consists of 13 residues. In germline, CDR1 is SGHNT, CDR2 YYREEE (reference sequence). V lost 2 bases to trimming and J lost 1 base, with 7 bases between them. The CDR3 sequence is CASSLDRSYEQYF. The CDR3 region has the DNA TGTGCCAGCAGCTTAGACAGATCCTACGAGCAGTACTTC.

The chain couples TRBV7-8 to TRBJ2-7; TRBD1 matches 10 bases. The ends lost 5 bases at V and 2 bases at J; junction bases unmatched: 12. This CDR3 is 17 amino acids long. Germline CDR1 is SGHVS and CDR2 is FQNEAQ. Written as DNA, the CDR3 is TGTGCCAGCAGCGACAAAACCGGGACAGGGGCCCCCTACGAGCAGTACTTC. Its protein product is CASSDKTGTGAPYEQYF.